This paragraph reports one T cell receptor beta chain. Antigen: not known. Primers included in the PCR were 60 Vbeta and 13 Jbeta primers. Libraries were prepared by immunoSEQ multiplex PCR; TCRdb keeps only in-frame clonotypes and omits some of them. The data show 150,000 or so clones, about 77% seen once. Trimming removed 3 bases from V and 6 bases from J, with 9 bases in between. CDR3 length: 13 amino acids. CDR1 and CDR2 from the germline V gene are MDHEN and SYDVKM. This sample stems from a study of cytomegalovirus exposure and HLA in healthy donors. Findings and caveats of the study: Specific recognition of CMV antigens was confirmed in vitro for a few chains (all CMV-associated). Most TCR sequences proved rare, with some public TCRs found in many donors. Across donors, sequencing depth was assumed by presence/absence analyses to be roughly uniform. Per a later analysis, HLA-associated TCR beta chains showed more clonal expansion than other, equally common TCR beta chains.

Sequenced: PBMCs. The rearrangement joins TRBV28 to TRBJ2-4; D not certain. The receptor comes from a female donor in good health and CMV-seronegative. CDR3 nucleotide sequence: TGTGCCAGCAGTTTTACGAGAGGAAACATTCAGTACTTC. Encoded protein: CASSFTRGNIQYF.